This T cell receptor beta chain was identified during a study of blood T cells in healthy people across ages (dated by TCRdb to the mid-2010s). Concerning the study at large: In model experiments, template switching captured roughly one uniquely barcoded TCR beta cDNA molecule for every two T cells. Using deep sequencing normalized with unique cDNA molecular identifiers, the study measured how TCR beta repertoire diversity changes with age. The donors were divided into four age groups: young (average approximately 15 years), middle-aged (about 39), aged (approximately 59) and long-lived (roughly 82). To avoid experimental bias, donors of different ages were randomly spread across the sequencing lanes. For two donors (one aged 18 to 30 and one aged 80 or older), the study analyzed two additional independent replicas of 1 million unique cDNA reads from the same blood draw.

Here is what the overall study found, with its caveats: Conclusive comparison of naive and antigen-experienced compartments was prevented by the profiling of bulk unsorted PBMCs. Donor CMV infection status was unknown, potentially confounding age-related changes in expanded clonotypes. The percentage of naive T cells measured by flow cytometry correlated strongly with observed TCR beta diversity. Observed TCR beta diversity per million T cells fell roughly linearly with age, and a significant reduction was already apparent by age roughly 40. Compared with the aged group, the long-lived group had more naive CD4+ T cells, fewer expanded clones and increased TCR diversity, suggesting age selection. Total diversity estimates from one million sequenced T cells were considered lower bounds and underestimates.

Comment on this clonotype: Its target antigen remains unknown. The input lacks base qualities; no much larger clone sits a single base away.

Library generation was performed with 5' RACE. The sequencer was an Illumina HiSeq 2500. A second PCR of about 6 to 11 cycles was performed with a sample-barcoded 5' primer and a J-beta primer mix. A template-switch 5' adaptor carrying 12 random nucleotides introduced a unique molecular identifier onto each TCR beta cDNA molecule. Each sample yielded at least 3 million CDR3-containing paired-end reads. All of the RNA was converted into first-strand cDNA using the Mint cDNA synthesis kit, with a TRBC-specific oligonucleotide serving as the primer. Following uracil-DNA glycosylase treatment, a first 18-cycle PCR with universal primers M1SS and BC2_uni_R was performed on all cDNA. The authors processed their data as follows. Each sample was normalized by randomly selecting 1 million high-quality reads, each carrying a distinct molecular identifier. Reads sharing molecular identifiers were discarded rather than binned into consensus sequences. MiTCR, set to a Q25 quality threshold and the strictest error-elimination algorithm, was used for CDR3 identification, clonotype clustering and error correction. A nonparametric unseen species model with Euler transformation was used to estimate a lower bound on total TCR beta diversity. TCRdb trimmed public reads at Q25 via fastp, called clones via MiXCR and kept in-frame beta chains. When rows share a CDR3 protein, they turn into one entry using the most common DNA and genes. These V and J calls derive from TCRdb rather than the authors' analysis. This sample is represented by about 580,000 distinct CDR3 sequences; around 48% of them were singletons. Of the sample, under 30% falls within the top ten clones.

Donors were a few dozen systemically healthy Caucasian individuals from Russia aged roughly 6 to 90 years. Each donor gave approximately 10 milliliters of peripheral blood, collected into EDTA-treated Vacutainer tubes. Ficoll-Paque density-gradient centrifugation was used to isolate PBMCs, with at least 6.5 million obtained per sample. Trizol reagent was used to extract total RNA from PBMCs, with at least 5.5 micrograms per sample. Naive CD45RAhigh/CD27high T cell percentages were measured by flow cytometry on a PBMC aliquot from every donor. The clonotype originates from a man older than 75 in good health. Sequenced sample: blood.

The nucleotides read TGCAGTGCTAGAGGGCCAGAGACCCAGTACTTC. This translates into CSARGPETQYF. The chain uses TRBV20-1 and TRBJ2-5; no D segment can be confidently identified. The germline V gene encodes CDR1 DFQATT and CDR2 SNEGSKA (reference sequence). V gives up 1 base and J gives up 4 bases, and the segment between their germline ends measures 4 bases. Inclusive of the bounding cysteine and phenylalanine, the CDR3 is 11 residues long. Of the read, only the CDR3 DNA is kept; its 33 bases are in frame from base 1.